Below, one T cell receptor (beta chain) is given with its context. Its antigen remains unknown. The sample belongs to a study of CD8+CD57+ T cells in acquired aplastic anemia. The overall study: For CD4+ cells, healthy donors had an average of about 10.8 million reads. Study-level points and caveats: Roughly 30 sequences, all CD8+ CDR3, were shared between patients and controls.

This CDR3 spans 14 amino acids. Trimming stripped 2 bases from V and 4 bases from J, with 11 bases between. The germline gives CDR1 SNHLY, CDR2 FYNNEI. Genomic DNA, the template, was used for profiling of the TCR beta VDJ and CDR3. TCRdb recomputed calls from the reads with MiXCR, one row per CDR3 protein. The sample has approximately 170,000 distinct CDR3 sequences; around half are singletons. Sequencing input: sorted CD4+, CD8+, or CD8+CD57+ T cells (not recorded which) from PBMCs. V is TRBV2 and J is TRBJ1-1; D gene unclear. This receptor was obtained from a human donor in good health, serving as a control. CDR3 nucleotides: TGTGCCAGCAGTGAACCCGTCAGCGGCACTGAAGCTTTCTTT. The encoded protein is CASSEPVSGTEAFF.